This T cell receptor (beta chain) derives from a study of T cell responses to AZD1222 COVID-19 vaccine. About the research overall: Whether given at about 4 or about 12 weeks, second doses were pooled. Findings and limits, study-wide: Among vaccine-associated CD4 TCRs, coverage spanned spike, with dominance at 160-218 and 743-854. Possibly, clonal diversity was underestimated; donors were largely white British and included more females. After the peak T cell response, and only then, were repertoires sampled.

TCRdb's copy holds only in-frame clones and misses some; the assay was immunoSEQ multiplex PCR. The data show about 60,000 clones, around 88% seen once. The V gene's germline CDR1 is LGHDT and CDR2 YNNKEL (reference sequence). V lost 4 bases to trimming and J lost 7 bases, with 13 bases between them. This CDR3 contains 14 residues. To note about this clone: Its specificity is not known.

Sequenced here: peripheral blood, sampled on day 0 of AZD1222 vaccination. The source of this sequence is an adult in good health. This rearrangement joins TRBV3-1 (or the pseudogene TRBV3-2) to TRBJ1-4; D is possibly TRBD1 (6 bases). The CDR3 sequence is CASSPRTGLEKLFF. The DNA for the CDR3 is TGTGCCAGCAGCCCCAGAACAGGGCTTGAAAAACTGTTTTTT.